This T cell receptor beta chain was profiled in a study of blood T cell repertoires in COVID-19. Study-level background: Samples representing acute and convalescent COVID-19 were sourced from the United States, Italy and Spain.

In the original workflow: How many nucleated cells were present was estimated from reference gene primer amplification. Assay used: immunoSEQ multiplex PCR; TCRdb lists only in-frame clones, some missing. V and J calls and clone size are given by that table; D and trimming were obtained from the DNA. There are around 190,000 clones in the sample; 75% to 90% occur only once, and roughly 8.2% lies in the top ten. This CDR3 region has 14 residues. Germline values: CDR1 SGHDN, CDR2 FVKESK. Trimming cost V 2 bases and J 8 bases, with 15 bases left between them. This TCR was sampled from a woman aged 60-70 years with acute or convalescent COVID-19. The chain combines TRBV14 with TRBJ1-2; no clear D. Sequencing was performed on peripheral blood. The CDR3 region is CASSQFPNRRGYTF. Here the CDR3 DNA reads TGTGCCAGCAGCCAATTCCCAAACCGGCGGGGCTACACCTTC.